This T cell receptor (beta chain) comes out of a study of control samples from healthy donors and cancer patients. Profiling relied on immunoSEQ multiplex PCR, and the TCRdb table lists in-frame clones only, not all of them. The table includes 160,000 or so clones, over 90% detected once. Germline CDR1 reads SGHDT; CDR2 reads YYEEEE. J lost 3 bases, V lost 4 bases, and 8 bases had no gene match. The CDR3 contains 15 residues. The material sequenced was blood. This TCR was recovered from a middle-aged man in good health. The rearrangement uses TRBV5-6 and TRBJ2-7; 9 positions match TRBD1. The CDR3 nucleotides are TGTGCCAGCAGCGAATCAACAGGGGGCGTCTACGAGCAGTACTTC. As protein: CASSESTGGVYEQYF.